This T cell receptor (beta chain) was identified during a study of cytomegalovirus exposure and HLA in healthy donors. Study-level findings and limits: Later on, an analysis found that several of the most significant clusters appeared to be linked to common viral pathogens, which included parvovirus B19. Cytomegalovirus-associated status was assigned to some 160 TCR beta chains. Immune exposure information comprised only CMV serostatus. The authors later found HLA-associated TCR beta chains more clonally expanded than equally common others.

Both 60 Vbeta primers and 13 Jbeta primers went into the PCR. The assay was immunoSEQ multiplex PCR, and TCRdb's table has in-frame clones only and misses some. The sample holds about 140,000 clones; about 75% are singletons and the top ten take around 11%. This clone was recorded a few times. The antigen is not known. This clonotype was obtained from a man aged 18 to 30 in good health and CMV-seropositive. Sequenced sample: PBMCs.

The CDR3 DNA reads as TGTGCCACCAGCAGAGACCGTGGGCCTCTTAATGAAAAACTGTTTTTT. It specifies CATSRDRGPLNEKLFF. The rearrangement uses TRBV15 and TRBJ1-4; no firm D call. The V end was cut by 0 bases, the J end by 4 bases, with 12 bases between. This CDR3 is 16 amino acids long. The V gene's germline CDR1 is LNHNV and CDR2 YYDKDF (reference sequence).